The source of this TCR beta chain is a study of CD8 T cells in ankylosing spondylitis. By quantitative 5'-RACE with molecular barcodes, the TCR beta libraries were made. TCRdb ran MiXCR on the 5' RACE reads and lists one entry per CDR3 protein. The sample has a few hundred thousand distinct CDR3 sequences, around 22% seen once. Regarding this clonotype: Its target is unknown.

The germline gives CDR1 MDHEN, CDR2 SYDVKM. The V end was cut by 3 bases, the J end by 7 bases, with 9 bases between. The CDR3 is 12 amino acids. Study-wide results and caveats: Reactive arthritis synovial fluid and blood previously showed some of these motif variants. Disease-linked clones reportedly concentrated significantly in matched ankylosing spondylitis synovial fluid. Seemingly distinctive of ankylosing spondylitis blood was a TCR beta motif formed by eight highly homologous variants. Disease-linked clones bore a CD8+ phenotype and were relatively rare in peripheral blood.

This receptor was obtained from a male donor with ankylosing spondylitis. Sequenced material: blood, either unsorted or a sorted T cell fraction (not recorded which). V and J are TRBV28 and TRBJ2-5; no definite D call. In DNA form, the CDR3 reads TGTGCCAGCAGTTTCCGGCAGGTGACCCAGTACTTC. This gives the protein CASSFRQVTQYF.